What follows describes a single T cell receptor beta chain. The data were produced by immunoSEQ multiplex PCR, yet TCRdb's version contains in-frame clones alone and is incomplete. The repertoire consists of roughly 260,000 clones, with 79% occurring once and the leading ten covering roughly 4%. This entry is derived from a study of blood T cell repertoires in COVID-19. Across the study: Specimens from acute and convalescent COVID-19 originated in the United States, Italy and Spain. In each case, the material was cDNA or gDNA derived from T cells, B-cell-depleted T cells, or PBMCs.

The CDR3 consists of 15 residues. With 3 bases clipped from V and 10 bases from J, the junction kept 7 bases outside the gene matches. The V gene's germline CDR1 is SGHTA and CDR2 FQGTGA. This chain joins TRBV7-3 and TRBJ1-6; 9 bases match TRBD1. The receptor's source is a woman aged 40 to 50 with active or convalescent COVID-19. Sequenced material: peripheral blood. The CDR3 protein is CASSLRGQGESPLHF. The CDR3 nucleotides read TGTGCCAGCAGCTTGAGGGGACAGGGTGAATCACCCCTCCACTTT.